A single TCR beta chain is shown here with its context. Its antigen remains unidentified. Base qualities were left out, and no much larger clone turns up one base away. This sample is part of a study of OX40 agonist ivuxolimab in advanced cancers. In terms of the full investigation: The costimulatory receptor OX40 (CD134) was targeted by ivuxolimab, a fully human IgG2 agonistic monoclonal antibody. The paper describes the monotherapy dose-escalation part (N = 52 patients) of the phase I trial of ivuxolimab. Patients were allowed to have had prior anti-PD-1, anti-PD-L1 or anti-CTLA-4 therapy, and more than 30% of the dose-escalation patients had previously received checkpoint inhibitors. The point of sequencing TCRbeta in the periphery was to test whether ivuxolimab changed TCR sequence diversity and drove clonal T-cell expansion. Among the roughly 50 dose-escalation patients, about 19 had hepatocellular carcinoma, some 15 melanoma, 9 renal cell carcinoma and 9 head and neck cancer. Partial responses were achieved by three dose-escalation patients, of whom one had hepatocellular carcinoma and two had cutaneous melanoma. A male proportion of 82.7% and a mean age of around 60 years, ranging from roughly 20 to 80, were recorded for the dose-escalation cohort. Intravenous ivuxolimab was administered to patients every 2 weeks at six dose levels: 0.01, 0.1, 0.3, 1.5, 3 and 10 mg/kg. Overall results and qualifications from the work: Low levels of normalized T-cell clonal expansion were also shown by some nonresponding patients. On average, CD8+ T cells showed more expanded clones than CD4+ T cells after ivuxolimab. Partial responders in the 0.1-3.0 mg/kg groups had among the lowest normalized peripheral clonal expansion, especially among CD8+ T cells. The antigen specificity of the peripheral T cells that underwent clonal expansion was not determined. At doses of 0.1 to 3.0 mg/kg, clonal expansion of both CD4+ and CD8+ T cells in blood was seen between baseline and week 6.

Its CDR3 holds 14 amino acids, cysteine through phenylalanine. Kept here is only the CDR3 DNA, which spans 42 bases and is read in frame from base 1. V and J are truncated by 0 bases and 5 bases respectively, leaving an intervening sequence of 11 bases. CDR1 SGHTS and CDR2 YDEGEE are derived from the germline V gene. Patients with autoimmune disease history or receiving systemic immunosuppression were excluded from the trial. Peripheral blood for TCR sequencing was drawn from every dose cohort at baseline, at cycle 4 day 1 and at cycle 7 day 1. Samples came from an open-label, multicenter, first-in-human phase I dose-escalation trial of ivuxolimab. Adults with locally advanced or metastatic head and neck squamous cell, hepatocellular, melanoma or renal cell carcinoma were enrolled in the trial. Before TCR sequencing, CD4+ T cells and CD8+ T cells were sorted from peripheral blood as separate populations.

Genomic DNA was extracted from sorted cells for sequencing of the TCRbeta CDR3 region. The immunoSEQ Assay was used to sequence the TCRbeta CDR3 regions. TCRdb retrieved this table from immuneACCESS and kept in-frame rearrangements only. Not all clones are present; in checked studies, unresolved V genes account for under half, and no reason is known for the remainder. This sample is represented by under 85,000 clones; around nine tenths of them were singletons. Of the sample, 4.8% falls within the top ten clones. The chain couples TRBV5-8 to TRBJ1-2; matching of 5 bases hints at TRBD1 as the D gene. This sequence was found in an adult with an advanced solid tumor such as melanoma, head and neck, liver or kidney cancer. The sample here was CD4+ or CD8+ T cells sorted from blood, taken in a trial of the OX40 agonist ivuxolimab. This receptor carries the CDR3 CASSLEGPGYGYTF. In nucleotides, the sequence is TGTGCCAGCAGCTTGGAGGGGCCAGGATATGGCTACACCTTC.